The clone carrying this T cell receptor beta chain was observed once. CD8+ and CD4+ T cells taken from blood had their TCR beta sequenced. While CD8+ and CD4+ T cells were isolated negatively, TEMRA cells were enriched by FACS. After extraction with the RNeasy kit, about 0.45 to 1 ug of the RNA was reverse transcribed using random hexamers. Coverage of TCR beta CDR3 amplification by immunoSEQ multiplex PCR extended to 54 Vbeta and 13 Jbeta. From the immunoSEQ multiplex PCR reads, TCRdb called clonotypes with MiXCR, one entry per CDR3 protein. The sample includes approximately 180,000 distinct CDR3 sequences, about 91% of them seen just once. The data originate from a study of CD8 T cells in Susac syndrome. This CDR3 spans 18 amino acids. With 1 base clipped from V and 0 bases from J, the junction kept 5 bases outside the gene matches.

The material sequenced was CD4+ T cells from PBMCs. The chain uses TRBV12-3 or TRBV12-4 and TRBJ2-1; 11 nucleotides agree with TRBD2. The receptor was derived from a human donor with Susac syndrome. The CDR3 spells CASSLGTSGRISYNEQFF. The CDR3 coding sequence is TGTGCCAGCAGTTTAGGGACTAGCGGGCGGATCTCCTACAATGAGCAGTTCTTC.